This T cell receptor beta chain was sequenced in a study of T-cell memory formation after mild COVID-19 (dated by TCRdb to the early 2020s). Turning to the overall study: Most TCR sequence clusters were specific to one of the two donors. In two donors, T-cell clones that expanded and contracted after mild COVID-19 were tracked by sequencing TCRalpha and TCRbeta repertoires over time. The cohort comprised two young, previously healthy adult volunteers, one female and one male. Points the paper makes about the study in general: Only two mild cases were covered in the study, and larger cohorts including severe cases with pre-infection samples were considered necessary. Clones contracting from day 15 to 85 had balanced CD4/CD8 phenotypes, while a second wave expanding from day 15 to 37 was biased towards CD4+. Some responding clones were detected in pre-infection memory, which suggested that pre-existing cross-reactive memory T cells had joined the SARS-CoV-2 response. SARS-CoV-2 specificity of the second-wave clones peaking on day 37 was not confirmed. Contracting CD4+ clones turned up mainly in the CM and EM memory subsets, whereas EMRA was where CD8+ clones were enriched.

Sequencing was performed on an Illumina NovaSeq 6000. cDNA libraries for TCRalpha and TCRbeta were prepared by 5'RACE using constant-segment primers, with sample barcodes and unique molecular identifiers added. Trizol reagent was used to extract RNA from every sample. Amplification of the libraries took two PCR steps, and the second step added a second sample barcode plus Illumina TruSeq adapters. The libraries were sequenced on an Illumina NovaSeq using 2 x 150 bp paired-end reads. On the authors' methods: Demultiplexing of reads and collapsing into UMI-guided consensus sequences were performed with migec v1.2.7. With mixcr v2.1.11, UMI consensuses were aligned to TRA and TRB V and J templates and assembled into clonotypes. Expanded or contracted clonotypes were those called significant by both edgeR and NoisET, with noise models trained on biological replicates. edgeR calls used a false discovery rate-adjusted p below 0.01 and a log2 fold-change threshold of 1. As an exploratory analysis of dynamics, max-normalized trajectories of the 1000 most abundant clonotypes were examined with PCA combined with hierarchical clustering. The CD4 or CD8 phenotype of responding clones was assigned using the separately sequenced CD4+ and CD8+ repertoires. The raw public reads went through TCRdb reprocessing: fastp at Q25, MiXCR clone calling, in-frame beta chains kept. A single entry per CDR3 protein holds the most common genes and DNA from its merged rows. These V and J calls rely on TCRdb rather than the paper's analysis. For this sample there are hundreds of thousands of distinct CDR3 sequences; less than 25% appear just once. The top ten hold 8.5% to 9% of the sample.

Of note for this clonotype: What this receptor recognizes is not known. Qualities for individual bases were not recorded, and no much larger clone is one base off.

The CDR3 contains 15 residues, cysteine and phenylalanine counted. The only DNA kept is the CDR3, 45 bases in frame from the first base. At the junction V is shortened by 2 bases and J by 7 bases, with 15 bases in between. CDR1 and CDR2, per the germline V gene (reference sequence), are LGHDT and YNNKEL. PBMCs were isolated by Ficoll-Paque density gradient centrifugation. The sequence was collected from an adult woman who had mild COVID-19 (a few samples of this study predate the infection). The sample titles of this study are shuffled in the database, so cell type and time point are left out; the donor was told from shared clones. Sample: PBMCs or a T cell subset sorted from them (not recorded which). The V gene is TRBV3-1 and the J gene is TRBJ2-1, with TRBD2 perhaps the D gene, on 7 matching bases. The sequence in DNA is TGTGCCAGCAGCCAAAGTGCGGGGGCGCATAATGAGCAGTTCTTC. Translated, it reads CASSQSAGAHNEQFF.